This entry describes one TCR beta chain. These data belong to a study of T-cell reconstitution after alpha-beta-depleted transplantation in children. V was trimmed by 0 bases and J by 3 bases, leaving 17 bases between them. CDR3 length: 17 amino acids. The germline V gene has CDR1 LNHNV and CDR2 YYDKDF (reference sequence). Unique molecular identifiers were built into the TCRbeta library. TCRdb reprocessed the PCR reads via MiXCR and lists one record per CDR3 protein. The table records about 400,000 distinct CDR3 sequences, just over 20% of them present only once. V usage is TRBV15 and J usage is TRBJ1-1; tentatively, D is TRBD1 (5 bases). This sequence originates from a human donor who donated a stem cell graft to a child with acute myeloid leukemia. Specimen: PBMCs from the stem cell graft donor, collected from the stem cell graft. CDR3 DNA: TGTGCCACCAGCAGAGAGGTCCCGGGGCGGGAAGACACTGAAGCTTTCTTT. Its translation is CATSREVPGREDTEAFF. Drawing the rest from reference TRBV15 and TRBJ1-1, the complete variable domain is DAMVIQNPRYQVTQFGKPVTLSCSQTLNHNVMYWYQQKSSQAPKLLFHYYDKDFNNEADTPDNFQSRRPNTSFCFLDIRSPGLGDTAMYLCATSREVPGREDTEAFFGQGTRLTVV.